The 30 T cell receptor beta chains below were found in one sample sequenced in a study of T cell repertoires in cytomegalovirus infection. TCRdb processed the reads anew with MiXCR; each CDR3 protein has one entry. The sample has 150,000 to 180,000 distinct CDR3 sequences; around 22% are singletons. The sample was PBMCs. These receptors were collected from a human donor in good health (CMV status not recorded). Some clones in this sample may be carry-over from other donors' samples.

This clonotype has only a few counts. This chain links TRBV7-9 with TRBJ2-5; no reliable D call. V was clipped by 2 bases and J by 5 bases, with 21 bases between them. Per the germline V gene, CDR1 is SEHNR and CDR2 is FQNEAQ (reference sequence). The CDR3 consists of 17 residues. CDR3 in DNA: TGTGCCAGCAGCTTAACGTTCACAGCCACCCATCGGGAGACCCAGTACTTC. Protein: CASSLTFTATHRETQYF.

The chain joins TRBV15 to TRBJ1-5; D gene ambiguous. Germline V gene sequence: CDR1 LNHNV, CDR2 YYDKDF (reference sequence). Trimming took 0 bases from V and 7 from J, leaving 10 bases between them. The CDR3 is made up of 14 amino acids. CDR3 protein: CATSRDKGNQPQHF. The CDR3 DNA sequence: TGTGCCACCAGCAGAGATAAGGGAAACCAGCCCCAGCATTTT.

J is TRBJ2-7 and V is TRBV25-1, with D perhaps assigned TRBD1 or TRBD2 (5 bases each). Germline V gene data show CDR1 as MGHDK and CDR2 as SYGVNS. The CDR3 runs 12 residues. Trimming pared 5 bases from V and 3 bases from J, leaving 8 bases between. In DNA form, the CDR3 reads TGTGCCAGCAGTACGGGGCTCTACGAGCAGTACTTC. Protein sequence: CASSTGLYEQYF.

This chain links TRBV7-3 with TRBJ2-3; 7 bases fit TRBD2. The V and J ends lost 6 bases and 1 base, in that order; junction bases with no gene match: 4. CDR3 length: 14 residues. The germline CDR1 and CDR2 sequences are SGHTA and FQGTGA. CDR3 DNA sequence: TGTGCCAGCAGAGTTGGGAGGGGCACAGATACGCAGTATTTT. Its protein product is CASRVGRGTDTQYF.

This clonotype was seen a handful of times. The genes are TRBV4-1 and TRBJ1-1; D may be TRBD1 (5 bases). In germline, CDR1 is MGHRA, CDR2 YSYEKL. The germline V and J ends were trimmed by 0 bases and 0 bases, with 8 bases remaining between them. The CDR3 loop spans 15 amino acids. DNA for the CDR3: TGCGCCAGCAGCCAAGAGGGGGATATGAACACTGAAGCTTTCTTT. Translation: CASSQEGDMNTEAFF.

This clonotype was seen more than once but under ten times. This chain connects TRBV19 to TRBJ1-2, with 8 positions matching TRBD1. CDR3 length: 16 amino acids. Germline assignment: CDR1 LNHDA and CDR2 SQIVND (reference sequence). V was clipped by 1 base and J by 3 bases; unmatched bases: 7. The CDR3 here is CASSIVGDRTDYGYTF. CDR3 in DNA: TGTGCCAGTAGTATAGTTGGGGACAGGACGGACTATGGCTACACCTTC.

About this clonotype: At one end, the junction sequence differs from germline, possibly due to a read error. The genes are TRBV28 and TRBJ2-7; 9 positions match TRBD2. CDR1 MDHEN and CDR2 SYDVKM come from the germline V gene. CDR3 length: 16 residues. CDR3 nucleotide sequence: TGTGCCCGCAGCCCCTCTGGGCGGGAGGGCCTCTACGAGCAGTACTTC. It encodes CARSPSGREGLYEQYF.

This clonotype was counted at least ten times. The genes are TRBV12-3 or TRBV12-4 and TRBJ1-5; the D gene is possibly TRBD1 (5 bases). This CDR3 spans 14 amino acids. V lost 6 bases and J lost 1, with 10 bases in between. The CDR3 region is CASSPGGSNQPQHF. The CDR3 DNA reads as TGTGCCAGCAGCCCTGGGGGGAGCAATCAGCCCCAGCATTTT.

V gene TRBV4-1 combines with J gene TRBJ2-7; TRBD2 agrees at 7 bases. CDR3 size: 15 residues. The germline CDR1 and CDR2 sequences are MGHRA and YSYEKL. Trimming took 0 bases from V and 7 from J; bases not matched to a gene: 9. The chain's CDR3 is CASSQDQWGGGEQYF. The CDR3 DNA reads as TGCGCCAGCAGCCAAGATCAATGGGGGGGGGGGGAGCAGTACTTC.

This clonotype was picked up many times. The chain couples TRBV11-1 to TRBJ2-1; no firm D call. The V gene's germline CDR1 is SGHAT and CDR2 FQDESV (reference sequence). The CDR3 is 13 amino acids. The V gene lost 2 bases and the J gene lost 7 bases, with 9 bases spanning the gap. The CDR3 protein is CASSLQLGNEQFF. The DNA of the CDR3 is TGTGCCAGCAGCTTACAGCTAGGTAATGAGCAGTTCTTC.

Comments on this clonotype: A read error may be the cause here, since a much bigger clone is one base away. The chain employs TRBV6-2 or TRBV6-3 and TRBJ2-5; possibly TRBD2 for D (6 bases). Germline loops: CDR1 MNHEY, CDR2 SVGEGT. The CDR3 is 20 residues long. The CDR3 is CASSYHRTINSRGEQETRYF. The CDR3 nucleotides are TGTGCCAGCAGTTATCACCGGACGATAAACTCGCGCGGGGAACAAGAGACCCGGTACTTC.

A few counts support this clonotype. This chain connects TRBV7-9 to TRBJ2-1, with a weak D call TRBD1 (5 bases). The V gene's germline CDR1 is SEHNR and CDR2 FQNEAQ (reference sequence). The CDR3 is made up of 13 amino acids. The ends were cut back, 5 bases at V and 9 bases at J, with 14 bases in the middle. The CDR3 coding sequence is TGTGCCAGCAGCCTAGGACACCCTCTTGAGCAGTTCTTC. This codes for CASSLGHPLEQFF.

The CDR3 DNA sequence: TGTGCCAGCAGTACGGCAGGGGAAAGTGTACAGAACACTGAAGCTTTCTTT. It is translated as CASSTAGESVQNTEAFF. The genes are TRBV6-2 or TRBV6-3 and TRBJ1-1; a weak D match, TRBD1 (6 bases). CDR1 is MNHEY and CDR2 is SVGEGT in the germline V gene. V was shortened by 5 bases and J by 1 base, with 20 bases between the two germline ends. The CDR3 has 17 amino acids.

The chain carries TRBV28 and TRBJ1-4; D is possibly TRBD1 (6 bases). CDR1 is MDHEN, CDR2 SYDVKM, per germline. The V end was cut by 3 bases, the J end by 7 bases, with 12 bases between. The CDR3 has 14 amino acids. CDR3 sequence (DNA): TGTGCCAGCAGTTTTCGGCAGGGGATTGAAAAACTGTTTTTT. Encoded protein: CASSFRQGIEKLFF. The entire variable domain, with the rest obtained from reference TRBV28 and TRBJ1-4, is as follows: DVKVTQSSRYLVKRTGEKVFLECVQDMDHENMFWYRQDPGLGLRLIYFSYDVKMKEKGDIPEGYSVSREKKERFSLILESASTNQTSMYLCASSFRQGIEKLFFGSGTQLSVL.

CDR3 in DNA: TGTGCCAGCAGTTTTACTGCAGGAAATGAAAAACTGTTTTTT. Amino acids: CASSFTAGNEKLFF. This chain uses TRBV12-3 or TRBV12-4 with TRBJ1-4; no clear D gene. There are 14 residues in the CDR3. The germline V and J ends were trimmed by 3 bases and 5 bases, with 10 bases remaining between them.

This clonotype was observed a few times. V is TRBV10-3 and J is TRBJ2-1, with D perhaps matching TRBD1 (6 bases). The CDR3 sequence is 13 residues long. Germline CDR1 and CDR2: ENHRY and SYGVKD. The V end lost 6 bases, the J end lost 8 bases, and 14 bases lay between the germline ends. CDR3 bases: TGTGCCATCAGACCACAGGGTCGGGATGAGCAGTTCTTC. Translating it yields CAIRPQGRDEQFF.

This clonotype was detected many times. The chain carries TRBV7-3 and TRBJ2-2; 8 bases line up with TRBD2. Germline assignment: CDR1 SGHTA and CDR2 FQGTGA. The CDR3 spans 16 residues. J lost 5 bases, V lost 5 bases, and 10 bases had no gene match. DNA of the CDR3: TGTGCCAGCAGCCTAAGCGGGAGACCGAGGACCGGGGAGCTGTTTTTT. Its protein product is CASSLSGRPRTGELFF.

This clonotype is categorized as medium-sized. V and J are TRBV28 and TRBJ2-5; tentative D call: TRBD2 (6 bases). The CDR3 runs to 17 residues. From germline, CDR1 is MDHEN and CDR2 SYDVKM. V was shortened by 4 bases and J by 1 base, with 19 bases between the two germline ends. The CDR3 reads CASSSAPGVRFQETQYF. The CDR3 nucleotides read TGTGCCAGCAGTTCCGCCCCGGGGGTCCGGTTCCAAGAGACCCAGTACTTC. Using reference TRBV28 and TRBJ2-5 for the parts outside the CDR3, the full variable domain is DVKVTQSSRYLVKRTGEKVFLECVQDMDHENMFWYRQDPGLGLRLIYFSYDVKMKEKGDIPEGYSVSREKKERFSLILESASTNQTSMYLCASSSAPGVRFQETQYFGPGTRLLVL.

The chain recombines TRBV28 with TRBJ2-7; D is possibly TRBD1 (5 bases). CDR3 length equals 15 residues. The V gene's germline CDR1 is MDHEN and CDR2 SYDVKM. Between the trimmed V and J ends, which lost 4 bases and 6 bases, there was a span of 19 bases. The CDR3 reads CASSSTQGILFEQYF. In DNA, the CDR3 is TGTGCCAGCAGTTCAACCCAGGGAATTCTCTTCGAGCAGTACTTC.

This clonotype was counted only a few times. This chain joins TRBV6-2 or TRBV6-3 and TRBJ1-5; no clear D gene. The germline V gene has CDR1 MNHEY and CDR2 SVGEGT. This CDR3 has 12 residues. The V end was cut by 0 bases, the J end by 11 bases, with 8 bases between. The CDR3 reads CASSYSRSAQHF. CDR3 DNA: TGTGCCAGCAGTTACTCGAGGTCGGCCCAGCATTTT.

This clonotype was observed once. This chain joins TRBV28 and TRBJ1-1; D is undetermined. Deletions cut 6 bases from V and 2 bases from J, with 10 bases between. The CDR3 is 13 residues long. Germline V CDR1 and CDR2: MDHEN, SYDVKM. The CDR3 protein is CASRPPGNTEAFF. CDR3 DNA sequence: TGTGCCAGCAGGCCCCCAGGAAACACTGAAGCTTTCTTT. Variable domain in full (rest from reference TRBV28 and TRBJ1-1): DVKVTQSSRYLVKRTGEKVFLECVQDMDHENMFWYRQDPGLGLRLIYFSYDVKMKEKGDIPEGYSVSREKKERFSLILESASTNQTSMYLCASRPPGNTEAFFGQGTRLTVV.

This rearrangement joins TRBV20-1 to TRBJ2-3, with D unclear. The germline V gene encodes CDR1 DFQATT and CDR2 SNEGSKA (reference sequence). The ends were cut back, 6 bases at V and 6 bases at J, with 7 bases in the middle. CDR3 size: 10 residues. This CDR3 reads CSAYRDTQYF. The CDR3 DNA sequence: TGCAGTGCGTATCGGGATACGCAGTATTTT.

This clonotype has at least ten counts. The CDR3 region has the DNA TGTGCCAGCAAAAGAGATACGCAGTATTTT. Protein: CASKRDTQYF. This rearrangement joins TRBV28 to TRBJ2-3, with D uncertain. The germline V gene encodes CDR1 MDHEN and CDR2 SYDVKM. With 7 bases removed from V and 5 bases from J, the gap between germline ends came to 4 bases. This CDR3 comprises 10 residues.

The chain combines TRBV11-3 with TRBJ2-5; 9 bases map to TRBD2. This CDR3 is built from 14 residues. The germline V gene has CDR1 SGHNT and CDR2 YENEEA. V shed 5 bases and J 4 bases; nucleotides not matched to a gene: 5. CDR3 residues: CASSPTSGSETQYF. The CDR3 bases are TGTGCCAGCAGCCCAACTAGCGGGTCAGAGACCCAGTACTTC.

This chain connects TRBV20-1 to TRBJ1-5; possibly TRBD1 for D (6 bases). This CDR3 has 15 amino acids. V gave up 1 base and J gave up 0 bases, with 10 bases separating them. Germline assignment: CDR1 DFQATT and CDR2 SNEGSKA (reference sequence). The CDR3 spells CSARARTDSNQPQHF. CDR3 sequence (DNA): TGCAGTGCTAGAGCCAGGACAGATAGCAATCAGCCCCAGCATTTT.

This clonotype has ten or more counts. The chain joins TRBV7-8 to TRBJ2-1; 14 nucleotides line up with TRBD2. The V gene's germline CDR1 is SGHVS and CDR2 FQNEAQ. This CDR3 region has 17 residues. The ends lost 6 bases at V and 0 bases at J; junction bases unmatched: 4. The CDR3 nucleotides are TGTGCCAGCAGGGGGACTAGCGGGGGATTCTCCTACAATGAGCAGTTCTTC. It encodes CASRGTSGGFSYNEQFF.

This clonotype has ten or more counts. The chain recombines TRBV7-2 with TRBJ2-1, with TRBD2 identical over 8 bases. The CDR3 length is 14 residues. Germline assignment: CDR1 SGHTA and CDR2 FQGNSA. V shed 1 base, J shed 9 bases, and the junction held 5 bases outside the gene matches. The CDR3 DNA follows: TGTGCCAGCAGCTTAGAGGCGGGAGGTATTGAGCAGTTCTTC. Its translation is CASSLEAGGIEQFF.

The chain has TRBV29-1 and TRBJ2-3; weak D call: TRBD1 (6 bases). From germline, CDR1 is SQVTM and CDR2 ANQGSEA. This CDR3 is built from 13 residues. The V end was cut by 7 bases, the J end by 1 base, with 12 bases between. CDR3 in DNA: TGCAGCGCTACCCCAGGGGGCACAGATACGCAGTATTTT. It specifies CSATPGGTDTQYF.

The chain links TRBV14 to TRBJ1-2; 12 bases map to TRBD1. In germline, CDR1 is SGHDN, CDR2 FVKESK. The CDR3 loop spans 17 amino acids. The trim removed 0 bases at V and 4 bases at J, leaving 6 bases unmatched. In DNA, the CDR3 is TGTGCCAGCAGCCAAGATGGGACAGGGGGCAGTATCTATGGCTACACCTTC. It translates to CASSQDGTGGSIYGYTF.

There are many counts of this clonotype. The chain links TRBV7-9 to TRBJ1-1; D not certain. The CDR3 has 11 amino acids. Germline values: CDR1 SEHNR, CDR2 FQNEAQ (reference sequence). The V end lost 8 bases, the J end lost 7 bases, and 11 bases lay between the germline ends. The CDR3, as DNA: TGTGCCAGCGGAATAGTAGGTGAAGCTTTCTTT. Translated, it gives CASGIVGEAFF.